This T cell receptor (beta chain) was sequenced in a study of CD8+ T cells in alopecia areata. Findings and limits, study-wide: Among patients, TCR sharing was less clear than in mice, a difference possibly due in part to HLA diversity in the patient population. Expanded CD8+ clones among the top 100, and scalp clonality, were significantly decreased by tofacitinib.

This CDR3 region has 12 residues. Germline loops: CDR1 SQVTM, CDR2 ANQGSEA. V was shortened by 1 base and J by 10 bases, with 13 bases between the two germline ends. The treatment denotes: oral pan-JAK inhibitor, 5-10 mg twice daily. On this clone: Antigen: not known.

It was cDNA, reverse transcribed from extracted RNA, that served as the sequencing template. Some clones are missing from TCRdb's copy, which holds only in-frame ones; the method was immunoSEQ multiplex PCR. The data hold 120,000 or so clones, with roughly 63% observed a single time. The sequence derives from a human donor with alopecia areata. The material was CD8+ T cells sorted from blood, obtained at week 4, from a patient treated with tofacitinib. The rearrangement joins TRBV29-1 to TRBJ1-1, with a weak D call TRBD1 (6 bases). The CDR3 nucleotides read TGCAGCGTTGAAGGGCAGGGGTTTATAGCTTTCTTT. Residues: CSVEGQGFIAFF.